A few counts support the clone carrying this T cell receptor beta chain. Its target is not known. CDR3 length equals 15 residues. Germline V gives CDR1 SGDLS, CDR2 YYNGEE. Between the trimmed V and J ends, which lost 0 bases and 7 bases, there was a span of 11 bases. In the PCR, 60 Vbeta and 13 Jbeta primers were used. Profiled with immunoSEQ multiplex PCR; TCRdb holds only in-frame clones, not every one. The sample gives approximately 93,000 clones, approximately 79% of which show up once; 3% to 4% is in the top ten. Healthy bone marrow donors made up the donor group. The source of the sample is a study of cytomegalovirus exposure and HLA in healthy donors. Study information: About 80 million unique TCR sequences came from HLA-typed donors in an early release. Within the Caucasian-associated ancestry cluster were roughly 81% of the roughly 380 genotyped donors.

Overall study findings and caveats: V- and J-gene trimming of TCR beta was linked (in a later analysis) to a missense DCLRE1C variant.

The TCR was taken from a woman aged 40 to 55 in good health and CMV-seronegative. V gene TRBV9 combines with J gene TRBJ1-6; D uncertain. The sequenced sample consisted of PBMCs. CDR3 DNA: TGTGCCAGCAGCGTAGTTGAGACAATGAATTCACCCCTCCACTTT. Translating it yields CASSVVETMNSPLHF.